The entry below gives a single T cell receptor (beta chain) sequence along with its context. The antigen is not known. This sample was taken from a study of T cell responses to AZD1222 COVID-19 vaccine. Broader study findings: The study found Spike-specific TCR breadth and depth rose after two AZD1222 doses.

Assay used: immunoSEQ multiplex PCR; TCRdb lists only in-frame clones, some missing. The table includes about 140,000 clones, roughly 90% detected once. Trimming shortened V by 6 bases and J by 5 bases, and 10 bases separated the two germline ends. Germline V lookup: CDR1 MNHNY, CDR2 SVGAGI (reference sequence). There are 12 residues in the CDR3. Sequencing was performed on peripheral blood, taken on day 0 of AZD1222 vaccination. The receptor comes from an adult in good health. The rearrangement links TRBV6-6 to TRBJ1-2; D is unresolved. In nucleotides, the CDR3 is TGTGCCAGCAGCAGTACTGGGTATGGCTACACCTTC. This sequence encodes CASSSTGYGYTF.